This T cell receptor beta chain is from a study of T-cell reconstitution after alpha-beta-depleted transplantation in children. Whole-study results and caveats: About two months after transplant, alpha-beta T cells reportedly came from several hundred expanded graft clones. The study traced high day-60 TCRbeta diversity in some patients to surviving recipient T cells and thymic progenitors. From newly produced T cells came most of the T-cell counts and diversity one year after transplant.

Per germline, CDR1 MNHEY and CDR2 SVGEGT. J gave up 5 bases and V 6 bases, and 12 bases lay outside the gene matches. The CDR3 consists of 15 residues. Unique molecular identifiers were incorporated into the prepared TCRbeta library. MiXCR, run by TCRdb on the PCR reads, gives a single entry per CDR3 protein. In the table there are 90,000 to 130,000 distinct CDR3 sequences, 9% to 12% of which are singletons. This clonotype was seen a few times. Its antigen remains unknown. The rearrangement uses TRBV6-2 or TRBV6-3 and TRBJ2-5; 7 nucleotides align to TRBD1. The origin of this receptor is a boy aged 2-15 years with acute lymphoblastic leukemia, due to receive a stem cell transplant. The specimen was PBMCs, collected before TCRalphabeta/CD19-depleted stem cell transplant. The CDR3 region is CASRATDRVVETQYF. In DNA form, the CDR3 reads TGTGCCAGCAGAGCGACTGACAGGGTGGTTGAGACCCAGTACTTC.